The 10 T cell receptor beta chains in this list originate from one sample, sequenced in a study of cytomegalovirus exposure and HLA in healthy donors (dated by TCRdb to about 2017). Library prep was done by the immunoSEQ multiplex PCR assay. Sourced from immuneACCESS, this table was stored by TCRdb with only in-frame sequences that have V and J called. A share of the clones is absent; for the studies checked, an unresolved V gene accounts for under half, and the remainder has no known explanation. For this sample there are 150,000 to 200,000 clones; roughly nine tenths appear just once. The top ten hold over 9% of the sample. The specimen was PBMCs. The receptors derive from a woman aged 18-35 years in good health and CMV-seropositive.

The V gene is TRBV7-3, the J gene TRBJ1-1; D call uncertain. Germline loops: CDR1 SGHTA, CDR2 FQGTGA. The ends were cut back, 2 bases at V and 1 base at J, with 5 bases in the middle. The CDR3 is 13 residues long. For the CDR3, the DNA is TGTGCCAGCAGCTTACTAGCGAACACTGAAGCTTTCTTT. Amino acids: CASSLLANTEAFF.

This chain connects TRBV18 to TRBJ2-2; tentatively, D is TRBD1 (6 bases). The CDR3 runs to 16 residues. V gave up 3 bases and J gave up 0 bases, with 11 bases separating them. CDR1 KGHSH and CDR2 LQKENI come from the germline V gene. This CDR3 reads CASSPIQGSNTGELFF. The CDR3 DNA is TGTGCCAGCTCACCCATACAGGGTTCGAACACCGGGGAGCTGTTTTTT.

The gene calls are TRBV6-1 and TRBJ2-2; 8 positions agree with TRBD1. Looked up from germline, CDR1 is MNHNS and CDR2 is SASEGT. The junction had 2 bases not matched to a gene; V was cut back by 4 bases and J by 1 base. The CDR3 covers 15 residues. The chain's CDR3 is CASSADRVNTGELFF. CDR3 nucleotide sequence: TGTGCCAGCAGTGCGGACAGGGTGAACACCGGGGAGCTGTTTTTT.

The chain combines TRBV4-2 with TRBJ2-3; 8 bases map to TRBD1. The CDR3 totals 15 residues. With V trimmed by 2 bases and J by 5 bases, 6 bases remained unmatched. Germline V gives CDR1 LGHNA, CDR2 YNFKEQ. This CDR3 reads CASSQSQGAVDTQYF. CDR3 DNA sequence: TGTGCCAGCAGCCAAAGTCAGGGGGCGGTAGATACGCAGTATTTT.

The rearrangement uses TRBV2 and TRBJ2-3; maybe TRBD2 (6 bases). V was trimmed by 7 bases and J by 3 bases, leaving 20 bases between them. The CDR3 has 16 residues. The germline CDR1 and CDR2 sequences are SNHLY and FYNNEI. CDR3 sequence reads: CASTKEGSAGTDTQYF. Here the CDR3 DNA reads TGTGCCAGCACAAAGGAGGGGTCGGCCGGGACAGATACGCAGTATTTT. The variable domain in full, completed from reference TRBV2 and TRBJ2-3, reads EPEVTQTPSHQVTQMGQEVILRCVPISNHLYFYWYRQILGQKVEFLVSFYNNEISEKSEIFDDQFSVERPDGSNFTLKIRSTKLEDSAMYFCASTKEGSAGTDTQYFGPGTRLTVL.

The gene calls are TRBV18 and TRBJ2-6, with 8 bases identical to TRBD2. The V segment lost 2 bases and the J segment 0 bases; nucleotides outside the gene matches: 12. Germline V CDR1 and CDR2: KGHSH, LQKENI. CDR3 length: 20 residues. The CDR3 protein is CASSPGFAGGIISGANVLTF. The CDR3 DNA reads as TGTGCCAGCTCACCAGGTTTTGCGGGAGGTATTATCTCTGGGGCCAACGTCCTGACTTTC.

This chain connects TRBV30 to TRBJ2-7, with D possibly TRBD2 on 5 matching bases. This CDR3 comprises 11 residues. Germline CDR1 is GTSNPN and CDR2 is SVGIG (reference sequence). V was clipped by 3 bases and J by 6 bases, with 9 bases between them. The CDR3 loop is CAWSGSAEQYF. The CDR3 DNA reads TGTGCCTGGAGCGGTAGCGCCGAGCAGTACTTC.

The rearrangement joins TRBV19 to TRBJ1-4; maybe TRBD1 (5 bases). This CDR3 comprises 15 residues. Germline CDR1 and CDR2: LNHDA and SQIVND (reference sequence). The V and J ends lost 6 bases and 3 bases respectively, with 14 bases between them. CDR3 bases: TGTGCCAGTAGCTGGGTTGCAGGGCCTAATGAAAAACTGTTTTTT. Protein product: CASSWVAGPNEKLFF. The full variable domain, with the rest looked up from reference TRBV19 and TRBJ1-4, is DGGITQSPKYLFRKEGQNVTLSCEQNLNHDAMYWYRQDPGQGLRLIYYSQIVNDFQKGDIAEGYSVSREKKESFPLTVTSAQKNPTAFYLCASSWVAGPNEKLFFGSGTQLSVL.

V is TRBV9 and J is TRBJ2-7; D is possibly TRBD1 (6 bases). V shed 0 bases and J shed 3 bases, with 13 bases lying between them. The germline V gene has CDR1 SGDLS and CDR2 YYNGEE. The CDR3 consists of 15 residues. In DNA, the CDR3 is TGTGCCAGCAGCGTAGAGGCTGACAGGTTCTACGAGCAGTACTTC. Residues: CASSVEADRFYEQYF.

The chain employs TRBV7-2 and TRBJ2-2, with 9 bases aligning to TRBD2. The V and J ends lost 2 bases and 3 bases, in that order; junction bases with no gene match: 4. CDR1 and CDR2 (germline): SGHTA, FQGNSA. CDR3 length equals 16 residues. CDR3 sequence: CASSLRAGGDTGELFF. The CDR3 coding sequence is TGTGCCAGCAGCTTAAGGGCGGGAGGGGACACCGGGGAGCTGTTTTTT. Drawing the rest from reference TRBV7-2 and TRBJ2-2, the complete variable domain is GAGVSQSPSNKVTEKGKDVELRCDPISGHTALYWYRQSLGQGLEFLIYFQGNSAPDKSGLPSDRFSAERTGGSVSTLTIQRTQQEDSAVYLCASSLRAGGDTGELFFGEGSRLTVL.